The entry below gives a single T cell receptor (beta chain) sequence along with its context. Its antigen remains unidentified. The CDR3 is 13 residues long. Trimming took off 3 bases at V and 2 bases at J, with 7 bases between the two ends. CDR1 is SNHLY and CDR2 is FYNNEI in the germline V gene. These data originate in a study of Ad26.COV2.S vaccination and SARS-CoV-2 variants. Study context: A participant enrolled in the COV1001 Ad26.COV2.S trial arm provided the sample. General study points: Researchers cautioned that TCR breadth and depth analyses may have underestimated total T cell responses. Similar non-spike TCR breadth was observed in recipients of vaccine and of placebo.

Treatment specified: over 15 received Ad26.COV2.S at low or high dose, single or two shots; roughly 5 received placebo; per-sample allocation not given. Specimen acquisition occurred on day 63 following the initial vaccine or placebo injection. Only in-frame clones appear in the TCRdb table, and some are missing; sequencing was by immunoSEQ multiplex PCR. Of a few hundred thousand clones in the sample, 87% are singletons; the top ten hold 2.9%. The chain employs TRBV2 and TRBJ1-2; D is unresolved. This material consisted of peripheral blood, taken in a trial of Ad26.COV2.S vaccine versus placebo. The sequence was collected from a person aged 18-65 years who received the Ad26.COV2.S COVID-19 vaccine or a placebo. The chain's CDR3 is CASSERRNYGYTF. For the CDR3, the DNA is TGTGCCAGCAGTGAGAGGAGGAACTATGGCTACACCTTC.